This TCR beta chain was sequenced in a study of T cell changes during pregnancy in multiple sclerosis. Libraries were prepared by immunoSEQ multiplex PCR; TCRdb keeps only in-frame clonotypes and omits some of them. This table has roughly 57,000 clones, roughly 90% appearing once. With 6 bases clipped from V and 5 bases from J, the junction kept 9 bases outside the gene matches. Germline-derived CDR1 and CDR2 are SGDLS and YYNGEE. The CDR3 contains 14 residues. The sequence came from a female donor with multiple sclerosis, enrolled in a pregnancy study. Here the sequenced sample was CD8+ T cells from peripheral blood mononuclear cells, taken before pregnancy. V gene TRBV9 combines with J gene TRBJ2-7; 9 positions agree with TRBD1. The chain's CDR3 is CASNGGQGSHEQYF. CDR3 coding DNA: TGTGCCAGCAACGGGGGACAGGGTTCACACGAGCAGTACTTC.